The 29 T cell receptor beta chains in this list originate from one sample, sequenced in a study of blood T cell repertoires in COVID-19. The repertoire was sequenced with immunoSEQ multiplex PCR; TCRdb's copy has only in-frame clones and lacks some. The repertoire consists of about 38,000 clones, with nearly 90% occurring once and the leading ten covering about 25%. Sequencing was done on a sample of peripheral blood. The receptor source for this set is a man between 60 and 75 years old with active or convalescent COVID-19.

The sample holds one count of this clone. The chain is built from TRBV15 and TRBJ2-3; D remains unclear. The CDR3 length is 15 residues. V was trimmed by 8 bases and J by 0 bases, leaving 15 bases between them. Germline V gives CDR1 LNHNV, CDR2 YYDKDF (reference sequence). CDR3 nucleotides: TGTGCCACCGGCGACTGGAGTCCGAGCACAGATACGCAGTATTTT. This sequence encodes CATGDWSPSTDTQYF.

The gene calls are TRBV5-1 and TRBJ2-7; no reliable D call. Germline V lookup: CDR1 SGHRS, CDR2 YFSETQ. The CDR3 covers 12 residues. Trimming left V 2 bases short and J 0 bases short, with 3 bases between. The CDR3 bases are TGCGCCAGCAGCTTTAGCTCCTACGAGCAGTACTTC. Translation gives CASSFSSYEQYF.

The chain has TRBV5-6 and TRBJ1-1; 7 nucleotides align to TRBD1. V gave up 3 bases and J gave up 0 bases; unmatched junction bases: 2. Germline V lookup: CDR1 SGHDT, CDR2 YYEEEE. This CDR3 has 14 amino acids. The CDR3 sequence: CASSWTGVNTEAFF. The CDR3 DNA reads TGTGCCAGCAGCTGGACAGGCGTGAACACTGAAGCTTTCTTT.

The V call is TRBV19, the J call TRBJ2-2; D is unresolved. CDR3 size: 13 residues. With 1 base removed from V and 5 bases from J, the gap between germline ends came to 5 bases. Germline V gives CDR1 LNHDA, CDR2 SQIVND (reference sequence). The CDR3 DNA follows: TGTGCCAGTAGTATAGCACTTACCGGGGAGCTGTTTTTT. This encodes CASSIALTGELFF.

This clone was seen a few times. CDR3 sequence: CASSADWSSGSGTGELFF. The CDR3 DNA follows: TGTGCCAGCAGCGCAGACTGGTCTAGCGGGAGTGGCACCGGGGAGCTGTTTTTT. The chain has TRBV7-9 and TRBJ2-2; 10 bases align to TRBD2. V shed 5 bases and J 4 bases; nucleotides not matched to a gene: 13. This CDR3 spans 18 amino acids. Germline V gene data show CDR1 as SEHNR and CDR2 as FQNEAQ (reference sequence). Filled out from reference TRBV7-9 and TRBJ2-2, the complete variable domain reads DTGVSQNPRHKITKRGQNVTFRCDPISEHNRLYWYRQTLGQGPEFLTYFQNEAQLEKSRLLSDRFSAERPKGSFSTLEIQRTEQGDSAMYLCASSADWSSGSGTGELFFGEGSRLTVL.

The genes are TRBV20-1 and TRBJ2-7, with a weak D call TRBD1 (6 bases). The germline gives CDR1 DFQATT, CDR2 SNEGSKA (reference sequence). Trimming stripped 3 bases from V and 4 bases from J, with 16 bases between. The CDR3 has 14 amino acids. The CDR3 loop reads CSASSRGSFYEQYF. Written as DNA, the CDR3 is TGCAGTGCTAGTTCCAGGGGATCGTTTTACGAGCAGTACTTC.

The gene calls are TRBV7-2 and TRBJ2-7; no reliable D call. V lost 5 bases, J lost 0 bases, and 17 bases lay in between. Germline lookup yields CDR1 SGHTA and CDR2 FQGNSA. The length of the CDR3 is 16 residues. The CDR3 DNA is TGTGCCAGCAGCCCCGGTAGAGACACGTACTCCTACGAGCAGTACTTC. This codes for CASSPGRDTYSYEQYF.

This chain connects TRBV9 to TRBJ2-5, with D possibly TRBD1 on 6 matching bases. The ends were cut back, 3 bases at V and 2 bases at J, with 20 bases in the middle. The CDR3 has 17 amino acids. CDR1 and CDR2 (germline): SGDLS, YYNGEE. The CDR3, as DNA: TGTGCCAGCAGCGGATCGGTGATGGGGGCTGGGCAAGAGACCCAGTACTTC. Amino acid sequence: CASSGSVMGAGQETQYF. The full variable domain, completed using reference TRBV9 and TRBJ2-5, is DSGVTQTPKHLITATGQRVTLRCSPRSGDLSVYWYQQSLDQGLQFLIQYYNGEERAKGNILERFSAQQFPDLHSELNLSSLELGDSALYFCASSGSVMGAGQETQYFGPGTRLLVL.

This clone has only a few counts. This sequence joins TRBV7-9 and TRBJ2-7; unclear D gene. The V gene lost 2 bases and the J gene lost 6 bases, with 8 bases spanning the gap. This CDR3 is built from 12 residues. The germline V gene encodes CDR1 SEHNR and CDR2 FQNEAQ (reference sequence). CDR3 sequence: CASSLRQFEQYF. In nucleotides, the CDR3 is TGTGCCAGCAGCTTACGCCAGTTCGAGCAGTACTTC.

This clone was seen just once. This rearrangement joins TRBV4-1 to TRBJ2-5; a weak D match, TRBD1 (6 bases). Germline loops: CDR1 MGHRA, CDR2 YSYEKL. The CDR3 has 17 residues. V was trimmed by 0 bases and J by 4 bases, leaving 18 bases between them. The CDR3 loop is CASSQDSLGRGRETQYF. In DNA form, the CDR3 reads TGCGCCAGCAGCCAAGACAGCCTCGGCAGGGGTAGAGAGACCCAGTACTTC.

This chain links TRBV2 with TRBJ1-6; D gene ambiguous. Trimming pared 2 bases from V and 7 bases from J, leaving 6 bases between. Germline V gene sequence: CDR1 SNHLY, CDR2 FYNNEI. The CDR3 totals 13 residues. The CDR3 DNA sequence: TGTGCCAGCAGTGAACAGGTCAATTCACCCCTCCACTTT. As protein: CASSEQVNSPLHF.

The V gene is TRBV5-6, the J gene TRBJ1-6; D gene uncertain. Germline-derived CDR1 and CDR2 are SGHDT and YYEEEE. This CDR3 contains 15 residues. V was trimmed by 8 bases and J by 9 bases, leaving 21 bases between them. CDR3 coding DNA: TGTGCCAGTGGTTTGGGATTGGGAGAATCTTCACCCCTCCACTTT. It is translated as CASGLGLGESSPLHF.

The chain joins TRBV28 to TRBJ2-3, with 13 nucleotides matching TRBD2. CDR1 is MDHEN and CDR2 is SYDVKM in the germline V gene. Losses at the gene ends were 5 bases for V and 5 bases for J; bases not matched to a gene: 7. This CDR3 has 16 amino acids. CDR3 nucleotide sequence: TGTGCCAGCAGTCCTACTAGCGGGAGGGCCAAAGATACGCAGTATTTT. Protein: CASSPTSGRAKDTQYF.

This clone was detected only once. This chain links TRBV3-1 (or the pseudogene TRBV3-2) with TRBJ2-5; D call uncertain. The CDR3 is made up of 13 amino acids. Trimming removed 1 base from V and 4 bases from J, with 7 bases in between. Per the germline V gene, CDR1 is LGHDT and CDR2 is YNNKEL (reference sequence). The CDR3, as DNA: TGTGCCAGCAGCCAAGTGTCGGGAGAGACCCAGTACTTC. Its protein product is CASSQVSGETQYF.

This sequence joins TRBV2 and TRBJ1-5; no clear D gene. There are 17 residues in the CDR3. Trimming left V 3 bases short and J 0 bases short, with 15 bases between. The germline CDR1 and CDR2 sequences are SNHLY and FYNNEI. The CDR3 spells CASSERQPIYSNQPQHF. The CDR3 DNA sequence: TGTGCCAGCAGTGAGCGGCAGCCGATTTATAGCAATCAGCCCCAGCATTTT.

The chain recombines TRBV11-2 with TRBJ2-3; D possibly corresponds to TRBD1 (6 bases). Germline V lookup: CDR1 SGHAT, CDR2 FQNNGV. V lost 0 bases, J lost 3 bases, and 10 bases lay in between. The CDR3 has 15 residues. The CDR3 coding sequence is TGTGCCAGCAGCTTAGAATGGACAGATACAGATACGCAGTATTTT. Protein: CASSLEWTDTDTQYF. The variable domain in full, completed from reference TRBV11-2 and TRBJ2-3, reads EAGVAQSPRYKIIEKRQSVAFWCNPISGHATLYWYQQILGQGPKLLIQFQNNGVVDDSQLPKDRFSAERLKGVDSTLKIQPAKLEDSAVYLCASSLEWTDTDTQYFGPGTRLTVL.

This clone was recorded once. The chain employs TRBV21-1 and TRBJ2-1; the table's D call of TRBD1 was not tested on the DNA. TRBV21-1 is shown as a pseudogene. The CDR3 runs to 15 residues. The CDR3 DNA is TGTGCCAGCAGCAAAGCGGGGACAGGGGGCAATGAGCAGTTCTTC. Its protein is CASSKAGTGGNEQFF.

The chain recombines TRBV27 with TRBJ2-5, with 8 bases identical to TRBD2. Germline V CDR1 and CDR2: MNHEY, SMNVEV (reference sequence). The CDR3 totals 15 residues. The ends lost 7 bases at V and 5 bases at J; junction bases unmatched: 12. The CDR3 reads CASTPWSGSGETQYF. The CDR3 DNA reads TGTGCCAGCACCCCTTGGAGCGGGAGTGGGGAGACCCAGTACTTC.

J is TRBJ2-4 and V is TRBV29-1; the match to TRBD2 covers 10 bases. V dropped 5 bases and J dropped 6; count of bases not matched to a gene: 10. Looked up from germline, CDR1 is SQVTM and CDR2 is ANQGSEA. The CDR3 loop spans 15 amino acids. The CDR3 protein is CSVRDWASGRNIQYF. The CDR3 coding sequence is TGCAGCGTTCGAGACTGGGCTAGCGGGAGAAACATTCAGTACTTC. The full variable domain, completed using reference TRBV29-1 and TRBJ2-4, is SAVISQKPSRDICQRGTSLTIQCQVDSQVTMMFWYRQQPGQSLTLIATANQGSEATYESGFVIDKFPISRPNLTFSTLTVSNMSPEDSSIYLCSVRDWASGRNIQYFGAGTRLSVL.

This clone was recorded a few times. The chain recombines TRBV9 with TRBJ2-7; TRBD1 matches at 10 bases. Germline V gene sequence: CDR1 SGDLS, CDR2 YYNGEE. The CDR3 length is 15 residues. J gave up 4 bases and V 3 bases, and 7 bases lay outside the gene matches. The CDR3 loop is CASSAQPGQGYEQYF. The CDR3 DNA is TGTGCCAGCAGCGCCCAACCGGGACAGGGGTACGAGCAGTACTTC.

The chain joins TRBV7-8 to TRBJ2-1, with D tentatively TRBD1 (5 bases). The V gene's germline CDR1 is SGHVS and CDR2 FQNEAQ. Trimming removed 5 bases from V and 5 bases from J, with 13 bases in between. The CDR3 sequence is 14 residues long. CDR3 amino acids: CASSPQGTHNEQFF. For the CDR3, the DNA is TGTGCCAGCAGCCCCCAGGGCACACACAATGAGCAGTTCTTC.

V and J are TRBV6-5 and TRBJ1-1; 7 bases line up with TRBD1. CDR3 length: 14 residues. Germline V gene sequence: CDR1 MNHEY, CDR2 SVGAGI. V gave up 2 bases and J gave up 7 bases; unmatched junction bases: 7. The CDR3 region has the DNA TGTGCCAGCAGTTACCTCGAGGGGGCCGGTGAAGCTTTCTTT. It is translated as CASSYLEGAGEAFF.

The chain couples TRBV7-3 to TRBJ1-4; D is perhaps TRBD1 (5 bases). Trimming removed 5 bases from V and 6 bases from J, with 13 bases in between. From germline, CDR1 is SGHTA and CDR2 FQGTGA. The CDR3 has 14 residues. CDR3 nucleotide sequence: TGTGCCAGCAGCCCCTGGGGCCGGGATGAAAAACTGTTTTTT. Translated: CASSPWGRDEKLFF.

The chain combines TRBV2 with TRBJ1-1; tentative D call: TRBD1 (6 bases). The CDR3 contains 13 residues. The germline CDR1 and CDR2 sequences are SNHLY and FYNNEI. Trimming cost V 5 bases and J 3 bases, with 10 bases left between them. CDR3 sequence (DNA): TGTGCCAGCAGTAATCAGGGGTACACTGAAGCTTTCTTT. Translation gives CASSNQGYTEAFF.

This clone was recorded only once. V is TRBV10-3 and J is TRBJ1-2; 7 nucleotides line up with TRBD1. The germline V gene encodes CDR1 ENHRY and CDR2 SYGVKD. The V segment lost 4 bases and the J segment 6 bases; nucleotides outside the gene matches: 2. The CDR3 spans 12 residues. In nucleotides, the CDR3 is TGTGCCATCAGTGGGGACAGCAATGGCTACACCTTC. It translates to CAISGDSNGYTF.

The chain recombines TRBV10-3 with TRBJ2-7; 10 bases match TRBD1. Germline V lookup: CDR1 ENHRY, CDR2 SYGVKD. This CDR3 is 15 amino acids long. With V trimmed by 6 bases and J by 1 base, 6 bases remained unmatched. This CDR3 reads CAISSPGQGSYEQYF. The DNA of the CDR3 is TGTGCCATCAGCTCCCCGGGACAGGGGTCCTACGAGCAGTACTTC.

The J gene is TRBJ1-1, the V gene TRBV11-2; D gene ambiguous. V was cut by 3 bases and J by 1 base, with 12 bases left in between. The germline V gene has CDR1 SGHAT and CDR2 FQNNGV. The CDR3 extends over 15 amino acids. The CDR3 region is CASSLTPDRNTEAFF. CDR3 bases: TGTGCCAGCAGCTTGACTCCCGATAGGAACACTGAAGCTTTCTTT.

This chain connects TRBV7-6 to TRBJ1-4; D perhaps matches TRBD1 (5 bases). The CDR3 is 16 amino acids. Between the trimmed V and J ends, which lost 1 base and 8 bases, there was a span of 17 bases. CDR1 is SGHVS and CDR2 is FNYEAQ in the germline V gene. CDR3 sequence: CASSLVVSGVGEKLFF. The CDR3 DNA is TGTGCCAGCAGCTTAGTCGTTTCGGGGGTGGGGGAAAAACTGTTTTTT.

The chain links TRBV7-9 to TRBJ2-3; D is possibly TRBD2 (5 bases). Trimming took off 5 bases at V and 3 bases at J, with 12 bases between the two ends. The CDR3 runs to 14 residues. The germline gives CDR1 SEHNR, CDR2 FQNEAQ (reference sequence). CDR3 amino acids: CASSRPGRTDTQYF. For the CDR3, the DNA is TGTGCCAGCAGCCGCCCGGGGAGAACAGATACGCAGTATTTT.